The entry that follows covers one T cell receptor beta chain sequence. Its antigen is still unknown. Method: immunoSEQ multiplex PCR; TCRdb's copy keeps in-frame clones and lacks some. The sample has some 2,500,000 clones, over 85% seen once. The data are from a study of shared clonotypes between healthy human individuals. Study results and caveats: Compared with memory subsets, naive subsets generally had larger estimated richness.

V gave up 0 bases and J gave up 5 bases, with 8 bases separating them. CDR3 length equals 13 residues. Germline V CDR1 and CDR2: SGHRS, YFSETQ. This receptor was obtained from a young man in good health. Some clones in this sample may be carry-over from other donors' samples. The sample comprised naive CD4+ T cells from PBMCs. As to subset: CD45RA+ positively selected. This sequence joins TRBV5-1 and TRBJ1-1; D is uncertain. Here the CDR3 DNA reads TGCGCCAGCAGCTTGGGATGGGAAACTGAAGCTTTCTTT. Amino acid sequence: CASSLGWETEAFF.